The rows below give T cell receptor beta chains drawn from one sample of a study of blood T cells in healthy people across ages. Using its own MiXCR run on the 5' RACE reads, TCRdb lists one record per CDR3 protein. The sample carries 1.5 million to 2 million distinct CDR3 sequences, about 32% recorded once. Sequencing was performed on blood. These receptors originate from a woman in her twenties or thirties in good health. CDR3s include the opening cysteine and the closing phenylalanine or tryptophan. A clone size is listed for some rows: how often the clone was seen (once, few, many), or a class if it is expanded.

. | TRBV5-1 | CASSLYSRPTDTQYF
few | TRBV5-1 | CASSLEVGMNTGELFF
. | TRBV12-3/TRBV12-4 | CASRNPGRNIQYF
. | TRBV4-1 | CASSQELRLAGGEQYF
. | TRBV5-1 | CASSLTGTRSYNEQFF
few | TRBV20-1 | CSARVDIAGGLGDTQYF
few | TRBV29-1 | CSVVGTGQPLQETQYF
once | TRBV20-1 | CSARVGASDVVAGELFF
few | TRBV27 | CASSTLGQGISYEQYF
many | TRBV4-1 | CASSQARPGLHNEQFF
. | TRBV5-8 | CASSFVARTLSYEQYF
. | TRBV3-1 | CASSLGTALAKNIQYF
. | TRBV25-1 | CASSSSLNTGAFF
once | TRBV28 | CASSLRRAGHF
few | TRBV7-9 | CASSSLLENAEAFF
many | TRBV10-3 | CAISESDYEQYF
many | TRBV29-1 | CSVATGFNNEQYF
few | TRBV29-1 | CSGGTPPKLFF
. | TRBV2 | CASSETTLSTDTQYF
. | TRBV12-3/TRBV12-4 | CASSLTGVQSNQPQHF
many | TRBV4-1 | CASSQVSGGAYNEQFF
many | TRBV28 | CASGQQETQYF